The rows below give T cell receptor beta chains drawn from one sample of a study of blood T cells in healthy people across ages. TCRdb fed the 5' RACE reads into MiXCR, producing one record per CDR3 protein. The table records 750,000 to 950,000 distinct CDR3 sequences, 25% to 30% of them present only once. These data also featured in a second study, about T cells of mothers and their children.

Sequenced: blood. These TCRs come from a woman aged 40-49 years in good health. Both conserved end residues are part of each CDR3. D genes are given only for firm matches. Rows give clone size only sometimes, using once, few, many, or a class for an expanded clone.

d_gene: -; abundance: few; v_gene: TRBV10-3; j_gene: TRBJ2-3; CDR3nt: TGTGCCATCAGTGAGCCCGGGGGCACAGATACGCAGTATTTT; CDR3aa: CAISEPGGTDTQYF
d_gene: -; abundance: few; v_gene: TRBV6-5; j_gene: TRBJ2-5; CDR3nt: TGTGCCAGCAGTTACTCAGGAGGGGGGGCTGGAGAGACCCAGTACTTC; CDR3aa: CASSYSGGGAGETQYF
d_gene: TRBD1; abundance: many; v_gene: TRBV6-2/TRBV6-3; j_gene: TRBJ1-5; CDR3nt: TGTGCCAGCAGACCACTTGGACAGGGATGGGATAGCAATCAGCCCCAGCATTTT; CDR3aa: CASRPLGQGWDSNQPQHF
d_gene: -; abundance: -; v_gene: TRBV5-4; j_gene: TRBJ1-1; CDR3nt: TGTGTCAGCAGCCTCAGTGGGGGAGGGGACACTGAAGCTTTCTTT; CDR3aa: CVSSLSGGGDTEAFF
d_gene: TRBD2; abundance: -; v_gene: TRBV4-1; j_gene: TRBJ2-7; CDR3nt: TGCGCCAGCAGCCAAGAACTAGCGGGGGCTGACGAGCAGTACTTC; CDR3aa: CASSQELAGADEQYF
d_gene: TRBD1; abundance: -; v_gene: TRBV7-2; j_gene: TRBJ1-1; CDR3nt: TGTGCCAGCAGCTTAGAAGGGACAGTTACTGAAGCTTTCTTT; CDR3aa: CASSLEGTVTEAFF
d_gene: -; abundance: -; v_gene: TRBV3-1; j_gene: TRBJ1-2; CDR3nt: TGTGCCGGCAGCCAAGTGTTCGGAGGGAGACGGAATGGCTACACCTTC; CDR3aa: CAGSQVFGGRRNGYTF
d_gene: TRBD1; abundance: once; v_gene: TRBV20-1; j_gene: TRBJ2-7; CDR3nt: TGCAGTGCCGAACGGGACAGGCCAGACTACGAGCAGTACTTC; CDR3aa: CSAERDRPDYEQYF
d_gene: -; abundance: few; v_gene: TRBV7-2; j_gene: TRBJ2-6; CDR3nt: TGTGCCAGCAGACAGAGGTTGTCTGGGGCCAACGTCCTGACTTTC; CDR3aa: CASRQRLSGANVLTF
d_gene: -; abundance: few; v_gene: TRBV15; j_gene: TRBJ1-2; CDR3nt: TGTGCCACCAGCAGAGCGGGGGCTAGCTATGGCTACACCTTC; CDR3aa: CATSRAGASYGYTF
d_gene: -; abundance: -; v_gene: TRBV24-1; j_gene: TRBJ2-7; CDR3nt: TGTGCCACCAGCTCGGGACATATTTTCTCCTACGAGCAGTACTTC; CDR3aa: CATSSGHIFSYEQYF
d_gene: -; abundance: many; v_gene: TRBV20-1; j_gene: TRBJ2-7; CDR3nt: TGCAGTGCGGAGACAGGAGACACGATTTACGAGCAGTACTTC; CDR3aa: CSAETGDTIYEQYF
d_gene: -; abundance: -; v_gene: TRBV2; j_gene: TRBJ1-5; CDR3nt: TGTGCCAGCTCTTGGGGACGCAGGGGAAGTCAGCCCCAGCATTTT; CDR3aa: CASSWGRRGSQPQHF
d_gene: -; abundance: -; v_gene: TRBV7-3; j_gene: TRBJ2-1; CDR3nt: TGTGCCAGCAGCACCGCGTTGAGGGGCGATGAGCAGTTCTTC; CDR3aa: CASSTALRGDEQFF
d_gene: TRBD2; abundance: -; v_gene: TRBV7-2; j_gene: TRBJ2-1; CDR3nt: TGTGCCAGCAGCCTCAGCGGGGGGGCAGGTTTCGGTGAGCAGTTCTTC; CDR3aa: CASSLSGGAGFGEQFF
d_gene: -; abundance: -; v_gene: TRBV11-2; j_gene: TRBJ1-1; CDR3nt: TGTGCCAGCAGCTCTCAGCCCGGGGCCCCGAACACTGAAGCTTTCTTT; CDR3aa: CASSSQPGAPNTEAFF
d_gene: -; abundance: -; v_gene: TRBV11-2; j_gene: TRBJ1-2; CDR3nt: TGTGCCAGCAGCCTAGGGGTCTTTGATGGCTACACCTTC; CDR3aa: CASSLGVFDGYTF
d_gene: -; abundance: -; v_gene: TRBV7-7; j_gene: TRBJ1-6; CDR3nt: TGTGCTAGCAGCCTAAAAGGGGAGTCCTATAATTCACCCCTCCACTTT; CDR3aa: CASSLKGESYNSPLHF
d_gene: TRBD2; abundance: -; v_gene: TRBV7-2; j_gene: TRBJ2-5; CDR3nt: TGTGCCAGCAGCTCTTCCGGGACTAGTGTCTATGAGCAGTACTTC; CDR3aa: CASSSSGTSVYEQYF
d_gene: TRBD1; abundance: many; v_gene: TRBV10-2; j_gene: TRBJ1-2; CDR3nt: TGCGCCAGCAGTGCCTCCGCGGACAGGGCTTTTTATGGCTACACCTTC; CDR3aa: CASSASADRAFYGYTF
d_gene: -; abundance: many; v_gene: TRBV3-1; j_gene: TRBJ2-4; CDR3nt: TGTGCCAGCAGCCAAGATGCCGGGGGCAAAAACATTCAGTACTTC; CDR3aa: CASSQDAGGKNIQYF